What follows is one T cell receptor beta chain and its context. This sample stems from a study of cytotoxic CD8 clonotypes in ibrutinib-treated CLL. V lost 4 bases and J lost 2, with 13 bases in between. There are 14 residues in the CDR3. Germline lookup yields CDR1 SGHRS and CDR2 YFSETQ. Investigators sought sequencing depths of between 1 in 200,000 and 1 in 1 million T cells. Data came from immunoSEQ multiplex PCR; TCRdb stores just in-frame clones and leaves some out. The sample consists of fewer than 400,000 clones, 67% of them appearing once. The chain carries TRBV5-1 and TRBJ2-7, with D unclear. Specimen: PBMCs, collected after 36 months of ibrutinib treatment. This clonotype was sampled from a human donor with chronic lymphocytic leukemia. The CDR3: CASSPASPTYEQYF. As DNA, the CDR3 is TGCGCCAGCAGCCCGGCGAGCCCGACCTACGAGCAGTACTTC.